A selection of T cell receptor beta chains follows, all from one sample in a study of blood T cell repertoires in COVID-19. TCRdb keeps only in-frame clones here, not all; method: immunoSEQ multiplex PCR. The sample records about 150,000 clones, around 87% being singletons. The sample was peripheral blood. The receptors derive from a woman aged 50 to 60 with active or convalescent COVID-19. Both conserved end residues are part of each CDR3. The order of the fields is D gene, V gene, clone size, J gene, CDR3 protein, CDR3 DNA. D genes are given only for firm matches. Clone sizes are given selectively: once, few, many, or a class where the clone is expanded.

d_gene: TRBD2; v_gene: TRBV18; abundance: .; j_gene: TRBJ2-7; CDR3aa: CASSPPHLREGLEQYF; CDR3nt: TGTGCCAGCTCACCACCCCACTTGCGGGAGGGCCTCGAGCAGTACTTC
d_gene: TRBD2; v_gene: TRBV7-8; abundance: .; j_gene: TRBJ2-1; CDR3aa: CASSEQASGGAYEQFF; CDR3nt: TGTGCCAGCAGCGAGCAAGCTAGCGGGGGGGCGTATGAGCAGTTCTTC
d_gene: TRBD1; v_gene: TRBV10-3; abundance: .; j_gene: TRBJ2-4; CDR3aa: CAISESRDRANIQYF; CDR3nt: TGTGCCATCAGTGAGTCAAGAGACAGGGCGAACATTCAGTACTTC
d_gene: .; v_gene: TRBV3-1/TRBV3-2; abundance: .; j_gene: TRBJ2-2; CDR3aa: CASSQGAGGELFF; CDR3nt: TGTGCCAGCAGCCAAGGAGCCGGCGGGGAGCTGTTTTTT
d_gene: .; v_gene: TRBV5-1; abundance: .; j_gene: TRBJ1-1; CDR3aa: CASSLFQGTAAEAFF; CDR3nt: TGCGCCAGCAGCTTGTTTCAGGGAACGGCTGCTGAAGCTTTCTTT
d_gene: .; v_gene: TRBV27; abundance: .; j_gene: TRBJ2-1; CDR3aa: CASSLSPGVSNEQFF; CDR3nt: TGTGCCAGCAGTTTATCCCCGGGAGTGAGTAATGAGCAGTTCTTC
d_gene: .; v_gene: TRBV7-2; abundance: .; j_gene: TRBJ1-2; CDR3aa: CASSLVREGFYGYTF; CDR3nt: TGTGCCAGCAGCTTAGTCAGGGAGGGGTTCTATGGCTACACCTTC
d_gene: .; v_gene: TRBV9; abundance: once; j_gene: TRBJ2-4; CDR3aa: CASSETHGAQYF; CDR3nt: TGTGCCAGCAGCGAGACCCATGGGGCGCAGTACTTC
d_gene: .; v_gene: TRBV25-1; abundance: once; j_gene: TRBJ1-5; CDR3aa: CASSPGSGPQPQHF; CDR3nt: TGTGCCAGCAGCCCTGGGTCAGGTCCTCAGCCCCAGCATTTT
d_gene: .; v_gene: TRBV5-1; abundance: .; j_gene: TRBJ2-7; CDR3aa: CATLPWEDTYEQYF; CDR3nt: TGCGCCACCCTCCCTTGGGAGGATACGTACGAGCAGTACTTC
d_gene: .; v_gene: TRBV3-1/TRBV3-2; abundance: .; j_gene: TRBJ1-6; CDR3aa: CASAGTYNSPLHF; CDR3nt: TGTGCCAGCGCGGGCACGTATAATTCACCCCTCCACTTT
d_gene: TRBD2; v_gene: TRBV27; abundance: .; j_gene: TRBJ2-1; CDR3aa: CASSLVREVHNEQFF; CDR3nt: TGTGCCAGCAGTTTGGTCCGGGAGGTACACAATGAGCAGTTCTTC
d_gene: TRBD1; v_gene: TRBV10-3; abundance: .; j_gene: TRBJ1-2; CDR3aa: CAISSTGDYGYTF; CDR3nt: TGTGCCATCAGTTCGACAGGGGATTATGGCTACACCTTC
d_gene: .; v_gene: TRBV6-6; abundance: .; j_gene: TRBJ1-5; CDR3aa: CASTARFGLRNQPQHF; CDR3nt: TGTGCCAGCACCGCCAGATTTGGGCTACGTAATCAGCCCCAGCATTTT
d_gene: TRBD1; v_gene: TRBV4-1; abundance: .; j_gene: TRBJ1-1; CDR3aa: CASSQEGQGNTEAFF; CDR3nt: TGCGCCAGCAGCCAAGAGGGACAGGGGAACACTGAAGCTTTCTTT
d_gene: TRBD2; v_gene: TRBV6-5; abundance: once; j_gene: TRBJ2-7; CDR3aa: CASSTREGQYF; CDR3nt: TGTGCCAGCAGTACCCGGGAGGGGCAGTACTTC
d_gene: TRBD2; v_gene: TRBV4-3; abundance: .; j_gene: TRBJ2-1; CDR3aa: CASSQQWTGLAGGRSYNEQFF; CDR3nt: TGCGCCAGCAGCCAACAATGGACTGGACTAGCGGGGGGCCGCTCCTACAATGAGCAGTTCTTC
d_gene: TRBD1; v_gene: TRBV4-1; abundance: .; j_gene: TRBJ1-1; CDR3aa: CASRRGLDTEAFF; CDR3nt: TGCGCCAGCAGAAGGGGGCTCGACACTGAAGCTTTCTTT
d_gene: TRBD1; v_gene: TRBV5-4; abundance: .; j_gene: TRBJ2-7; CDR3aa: CASSSTGAGYEQYF; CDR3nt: TGTGCCAGCAGCTCAACAGGGGCCGGCTACGAGCAGTACTTC
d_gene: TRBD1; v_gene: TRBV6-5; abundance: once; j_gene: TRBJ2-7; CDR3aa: CASSLDRFAYEQYF; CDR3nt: TGTGCCAGCAGTTTGGACAGGTTTGCCTACGAGCAGTACTTC
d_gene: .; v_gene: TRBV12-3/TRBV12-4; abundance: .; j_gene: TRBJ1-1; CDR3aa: CASTRETEAFF; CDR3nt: TGTGCCAGTACCAGGGAAACTGAAGCTTTCTTT
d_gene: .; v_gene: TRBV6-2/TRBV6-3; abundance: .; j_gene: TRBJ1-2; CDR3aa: CASSYPDRIYGYTF; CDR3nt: TGTGCCAGCAGTTACCCTGACAGGATCTATGGCTACACCTTC
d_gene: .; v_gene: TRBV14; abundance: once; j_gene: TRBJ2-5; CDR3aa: CASSPLTGTQYF; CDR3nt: TGTGCCAGCAGCCCCCTCACAGGGACCCAGTACTTC
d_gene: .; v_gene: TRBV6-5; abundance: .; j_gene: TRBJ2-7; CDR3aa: CASSYSEGSHEQYF; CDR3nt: TGTGCCAGCAGTTACTCGGAGGGGTCACACGAGCAGTACTTC
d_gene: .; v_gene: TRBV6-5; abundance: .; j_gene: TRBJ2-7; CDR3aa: CASSYAASYEQYF; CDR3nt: TGTGCCAGCAGTTACGCCGCGAGCTACGAGCAGTACTTC
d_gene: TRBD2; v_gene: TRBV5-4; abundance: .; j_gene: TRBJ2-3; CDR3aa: CASSLDPSGLTDTQYF; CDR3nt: TGTGCCAGCAGCTTGGATCCTAGCGGACTCACAGATACGCAGTATTTT
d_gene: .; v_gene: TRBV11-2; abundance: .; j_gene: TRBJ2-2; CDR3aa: CASTHDRNTGELFF; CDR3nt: TGTGCCAGCACCCACGACAGAAACACCGGGGAGCTGTTTTTT
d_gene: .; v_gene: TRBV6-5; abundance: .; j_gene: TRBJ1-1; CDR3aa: CASRLIDSNTEAFF; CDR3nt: TGTGCCAGCAGGTTAATCGACAGTAACACTGAAGCTTTCTTT
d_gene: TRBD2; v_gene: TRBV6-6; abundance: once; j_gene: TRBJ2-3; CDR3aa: CASRSSGSGGDTQYF; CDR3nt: TGTGCCAGCAGGTCGAGCGGGAGTGGGGGAGATACGCAGTATTTT
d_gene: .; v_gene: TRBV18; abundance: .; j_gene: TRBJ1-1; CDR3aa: CASSQGRGGSTEAFF; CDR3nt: TGTGCCAGCTCCCAAGGGAGGGGGGGAAGCACTGAAGCTTTCTTT
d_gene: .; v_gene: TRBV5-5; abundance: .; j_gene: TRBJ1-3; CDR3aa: CASSLNQGGGERGNTIYF; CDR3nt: TGTGCCAGCAGCCTAAACCAAGGAGGTGGCGAACGTGGAAACACCATATATTTT
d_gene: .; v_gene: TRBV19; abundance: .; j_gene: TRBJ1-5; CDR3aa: CAIGKGGDRNQPQHF; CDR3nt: TGTGCCATCGGAAAGGGCGGGGATAGAAATCAGCCCCAGCATTTT
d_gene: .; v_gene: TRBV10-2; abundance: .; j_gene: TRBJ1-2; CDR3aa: CASSSQGYGYTF; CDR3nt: TGCGCCAGCAGTTCACAGGGTTACGGCTACACCTTC
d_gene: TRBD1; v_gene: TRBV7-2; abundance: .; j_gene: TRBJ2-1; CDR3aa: CASSTGTGYEQFF; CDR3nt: TGTGCCAGCAGCACTGGGACAGGGTATGAGCAGTTCTTC
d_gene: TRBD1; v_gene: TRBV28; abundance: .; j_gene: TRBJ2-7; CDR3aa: CASRQGAEYEQYF; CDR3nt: TGTGCCAGCAGACAGGGGGCGGAATACGAGCAGTACTTC
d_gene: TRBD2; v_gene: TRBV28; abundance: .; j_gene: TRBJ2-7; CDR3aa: CASSLGTSGRAGGRYEQYF; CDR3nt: TGTGCCAGCAGTTTAGGGACTAGCGGGAGGGCCGGGGGCCGCTACGAGCAGTACTTC
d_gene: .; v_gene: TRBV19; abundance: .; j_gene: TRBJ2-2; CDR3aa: CASSMFGDTGELFF; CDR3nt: TGTGCCAGTAGTATGTTCGGGGACACCGGGGAGCTGTTTTTT
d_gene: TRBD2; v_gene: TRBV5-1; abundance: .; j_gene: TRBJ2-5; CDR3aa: CASSLRLAEETQYF; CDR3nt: TGCGCCAGCAGCTTAAGACTAGCGGAAGAGACCCAGTACTTC
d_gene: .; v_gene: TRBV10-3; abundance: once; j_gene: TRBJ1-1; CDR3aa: CAISFDRNTEAFF; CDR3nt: TGTGCCATCAGTTTCGACAGGAACACTGAAGCTTTCTTT
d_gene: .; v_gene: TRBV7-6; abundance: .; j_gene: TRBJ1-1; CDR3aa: CASSYRSGNTEAFF; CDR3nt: TGTGCCAGCAGCTACCGCTCGGGGAACACTGAAGCTTTCTTT
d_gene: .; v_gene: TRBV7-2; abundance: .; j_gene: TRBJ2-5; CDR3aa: CASRLEGVGETQYF; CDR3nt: TGTGCCAGCAGACTAGAGGGGGTCGGAGAGACCCAGTACTTC
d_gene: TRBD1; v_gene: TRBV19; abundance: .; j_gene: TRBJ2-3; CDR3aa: CASSTRQGARSDTQYF; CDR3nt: TGTGCCAGTAGTACCAGACAGGGGGCGCGATCAGATACGCAGTATTTT
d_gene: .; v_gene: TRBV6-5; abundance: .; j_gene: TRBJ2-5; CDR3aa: CASSTGTETQYF; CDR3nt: TGTGCCAGCAGTACAGGGACGGAGACCCAGTACTTC
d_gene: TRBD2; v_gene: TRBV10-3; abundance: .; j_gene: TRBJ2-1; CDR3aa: CAATPGLADNEQFF; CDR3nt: TGTGCCGCCACTCCGGGACTAGCGGACAATGAGCAGTTCTTC
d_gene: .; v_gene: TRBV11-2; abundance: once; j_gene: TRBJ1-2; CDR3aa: CASSSRGDYGYTF; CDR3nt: TGTGCCAGCAGCTCCAGGGGAGACTATGGCTACACCTTC
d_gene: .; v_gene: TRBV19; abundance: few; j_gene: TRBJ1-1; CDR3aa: CASSPVGGGETEAFF; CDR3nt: TGTGCCAGTAGCCCTGTGGGGGGAGGTGAGACTGAAGCTTTCTTT
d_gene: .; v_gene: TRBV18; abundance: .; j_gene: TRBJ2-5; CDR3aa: CASSPSEETQYF; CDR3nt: TGTGCCAGCTCACCTTCTGAGGAGACCCAGTACTTC
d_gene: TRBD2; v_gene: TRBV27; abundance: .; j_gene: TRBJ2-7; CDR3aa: CASSLSSTSGNYEQYF; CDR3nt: TGTGCCAGCAGTTTATCCTCAACTAGCGGAAACTACGAGCAGTACTTC
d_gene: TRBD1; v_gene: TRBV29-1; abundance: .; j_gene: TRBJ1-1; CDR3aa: CSVDTGVEAFF; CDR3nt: TGCAGCGTAGATACAGGGGTGGAAGCTTTCTTT